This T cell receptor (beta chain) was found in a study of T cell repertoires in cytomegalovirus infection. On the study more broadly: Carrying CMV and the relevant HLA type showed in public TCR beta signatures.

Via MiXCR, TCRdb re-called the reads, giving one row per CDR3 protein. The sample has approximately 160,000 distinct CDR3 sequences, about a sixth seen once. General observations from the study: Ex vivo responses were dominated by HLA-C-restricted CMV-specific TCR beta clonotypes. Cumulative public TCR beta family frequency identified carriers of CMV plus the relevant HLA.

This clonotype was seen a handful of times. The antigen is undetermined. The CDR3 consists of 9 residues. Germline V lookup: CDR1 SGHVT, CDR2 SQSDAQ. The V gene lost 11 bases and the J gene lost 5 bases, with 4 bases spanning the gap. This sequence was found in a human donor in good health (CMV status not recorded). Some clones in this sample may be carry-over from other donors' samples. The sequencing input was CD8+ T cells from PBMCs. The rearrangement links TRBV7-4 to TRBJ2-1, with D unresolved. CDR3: CASDNEQFF. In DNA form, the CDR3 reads TGTGCCTCGGACAATGAGCAGTTCTTC.